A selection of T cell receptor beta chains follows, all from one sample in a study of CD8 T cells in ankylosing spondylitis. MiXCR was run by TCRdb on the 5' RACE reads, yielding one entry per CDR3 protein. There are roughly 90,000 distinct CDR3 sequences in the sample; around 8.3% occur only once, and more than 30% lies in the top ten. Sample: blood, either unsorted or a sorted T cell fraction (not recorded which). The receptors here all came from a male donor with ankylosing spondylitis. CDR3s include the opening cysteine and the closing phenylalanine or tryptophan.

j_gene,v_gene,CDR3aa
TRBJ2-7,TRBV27,CASSLQDSYEQYF
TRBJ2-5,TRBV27,CASNGPEETQYF
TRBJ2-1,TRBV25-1,CASSDWDRGEDNEQFF
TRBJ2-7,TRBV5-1,CASTWTGGYEQYF
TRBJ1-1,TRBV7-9,CASSNPRRTEAFF
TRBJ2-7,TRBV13,CASSLTSGYSYEQYF
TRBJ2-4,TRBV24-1,CATSDPFDLKNIQYF
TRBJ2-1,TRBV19,CASSISGSSYNEQFF
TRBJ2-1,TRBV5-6,CAAGTGGAPAYNEQFF
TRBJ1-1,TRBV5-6,CASSLGPIAFF
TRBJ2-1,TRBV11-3,CASSPGTSRDFYNEQFF
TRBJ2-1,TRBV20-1,CSAREQGVYNEQFF
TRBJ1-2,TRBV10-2,CASQGELGGYTF
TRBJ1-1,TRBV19,CASNRDRTEAFF
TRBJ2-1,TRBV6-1,CASSLDSTYNEQFF
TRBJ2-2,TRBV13,CASSSKALTSGNTGELFFF
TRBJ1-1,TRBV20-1,CSASTGLRMNTEAFF
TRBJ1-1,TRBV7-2,CASSPPRIGQGITEAFF
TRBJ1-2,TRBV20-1,CSARGIRQVPFYGYTF
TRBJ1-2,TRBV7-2,CASSSEGPAGRNYGYTF